This is a list of T cell receptor beta chains from one sample in a study of T-cell memory formation after mild COVID-19. From the 5' RACE reads, TCRdb called clonotypes with MiXCR, one entry per CDR3 protein. This sample yields a few hundred thousand distinct CDR3 sequences, of which roughly a tenth are seen a single time; just over 3% belongs to the top ten. Sequencing input: PBMCs or a T cell subset sorted from them (not recorded which). Receptors originate from a man aged 18 to 35 who had mild COVID-19 (a few samples of this study predate the infection). Cell type and time point are not known. The CDR3 runs from the conserved cysteine through the conserved F or W. The D gene is left open where the match is weak. Size tells how often a clone was seen (once, few, many) or the class of an expanded clone, and some rows leave it out.

TRBJ2-3,TRBD2,few,TRBV3-1,CASSRGLAGITDTQYF,TGTGCCAGCAGCCGTGGACTAGCGGGGATCACAGATACGCAGTATTTT
TRBJ1-5,NA,few,TRBV6-2/TRBV6-3,CASRRNVQGQPQHF,TGTGCCAGCAGGAGGAACGTACAGGGCCAGCCCCAGCATTTT
TRBJ2-3,NA,few,TRBV29-1,CSVDGGSNTDTQYF,TGCAGCGTTGATGGGGGGAGTAACACAGATACGCAGTATTTT
TRBJ2-3,TRBD1,many,TRBV24-1,CATSDPGQGTDTQYF,TGTGCCACCAGTGACCCCGGACAGGGGACAGATACGCAGTATTTT
TRBJ2-3,NA,NA,TRBV20-1,CSARARAQRSTDTQYF,TGCAGTGCTAGAGCACGAGCACAGCGTAGCACAGATACGCAGTATTTT
TRBJ2-2,NA,many,TRBV12-3/TRBV12-4,CASRRDIFTGELFF,TGTGCCAGCAGGCGGGACATTTTCACCGGGGAGCTGTTTTTT
TRBJ2-4,NA,many,TRBV2,CASSEDRNIQYF,TGTGCCAGCAGTGAGGACAGAAACATTCAGTACTTC
TRBJ2-7,TRBD2,NA,TRBV4-1,CASSRSIAGGSYEQYF,TGCGCCAGCAGCCGATCAATAGCGGGGGGTTCCTACGAGCAGTACTTC
TRBJ2-3,NA,NA,TRBV2,CASSQQGSDTQYF,TGTGCCAGCAGTCAACAGGGATCAGATACGCAGTATTTT
TRBJ2-7,NA,many,TRBV5-1,CASSFTSYEQYF,TGCGCCAGCAGCTTTACCTCCTACGAGCAGTACTTC
TRBJ1-2,NA,NA,TRBV4-1,CASSQAGGVYGYTF,TGCGCCAGCAGCCAAGCTGGGGGAGTCTATGGCTACACCTTC
TRBJ2-2,NA,few,TRBV6-6,CASSVNPGELFF,TGTGCCAGCAGTGTTAACCCGGGGGAGCTGTTTTTT
TRBJ1-2,NA,few,TRBV18,CASSPQGASVGYGYTF,TGTGCCAGCTCACCCCAGGGAGCGTCAGTTGGGTATGGCTACACCTTC
TRBJ2-7,NA,NA,TRBV5-6,CASSLTGVYEQYF,TGTGCCAGCAGCTTGACTGGGGTCTACGAGCAGTACTTC
TRBJ2-7,TRBD2,NA,TRBV5-1,CASSPGRGDLSYEQYF,TGCGCCAGCAGCCCCGGGCGGGGGGACCTCTCCTACGAGCAGTACTTC
TRBJ1-2,TRBD1,NA,TRBV2,CASSPSGQSGTSGYTF,TGTGCCAGCAGTCCCTCGGGACAGAGCGGGACGAGTGGCTACACCTTC
TRBJ2-7,NA,NA,TRBV2,CASKPNYEQYF,TGTGCCAGCAAACCGAACTACGAGCAGTACTTC
TRBJ2-7,NA,NA,TRBV12-3/TRBV12-4,CASSRAFSYEQYF,TGTGCCAGCAGTCGGGCCTTCTCCTACGAGCAGTACTTC
TRBJ2-2,NA,NA,TRBV7-2,CASRPVGGGGELFF,TGTGCCAGCAGACCAGTCGGGGGTGGCGGGGAGCTGTTTTTT
TRBJ2-6,NA,few,TRBV12-3/TRBV12-4,CASSYERPGGLGANVLTF,TGTGCCAGCAGTTACGAGCGCCCCGGAGGTCTGGGGGCCAACGTCCTGACTTTC
TRBJ1-1,TRBD1,few,TRBV6-2/TRBV6-3,CASSPYPGQGRSNTEAFF,TGTGCCAGCAGCCCCTACCCGGGACAGGGGAGATCGAACACTGAAGCTTTCTTT
TRBJ2-3,TRBD2,NA,TRBV18,CASSPPLSGKDTQYF,TGTGCCAGCTCACCACCCCTTAGCGGGAAAGATACGCAGTATTTT
TRBJ1-3,NA,NA,TRBV5-1,CASSPESGNTIYF,TGCGCCAGCAGCCCTGAGTCCGGAAACACCATATATTTT
TRBJ2-1,NA,few,TRBV21-1,CASSNGGGDSSSYNEQFF,TGTGCCAGCAGCAACGGAGGGGGAGACAGCAGCTCCTACAATGAGCAGTTCTTC
TRBJ1-2,TRBD1,NA,TRBV12-3/TRBV12-4,CASSPWTGDHGYTF,TGTGCCAGCAGTCCGTGGACAGGCGACCATGGCTACACCTTC
TRBJ1-1,NA,few,TRBV7-2,CATAGDLNTEAFF,TGTGCCACCGCCGGGGACCTGAACACTGAAGCTTTCTTT
TRBJ2-1,TRBD1,NA,TRBV5-1,CASSSPGQGGNEQFF,TGCGCCAGCAGCTCCCCGGGACAGGGAGGCAATGAGCAGTTCTTC
TRBJ1-2,NA,NA,TRBV6-2/TRBV6-3,CASSYKGRYGYTF,TGTGCCAGCAGTTACAAGGGACGTTATGGCTACACCTTC
TRBJ2-6,NA,NA,TRBV7-2,CASSFVGSGANVLTF,TGTGCCAGCAGCTTTGTTGGCTCTGGGGCCAACGTCCTGACTTTC
TRBJ1-2,NA,few,TRBV6-5,CASRIGLGQYGYTF,TGTGCCAGCAGAATCGGATTGGGTCAATATGGCTACACCTTC
TRBJ2-2,NA,NA,TRBV24-1,CATSDSGGQNTGELFF,TGTGCCACCAGTGATTCGGGGGGCCAGAACACCGGGGAGCTGTTTTTT
TRBJ2-6,NA,many,TRBV6-5,CASSSVGSGANVLTF,TGTGCCAGCAGCTCGGTGGGCTCTGGGGCCAACGTCCTGACTTTC
TRBJ2-5,NA,few,TRBV5-1,CASGPQPGQETQYF,TGCGCCAGTGGTCCCCAGCCCGGCCAAGAGACCCAGTACTTC
TRBJ2-5,NA,few,TRBV3-1,CASSQVSGSWKTQYF,TGTGCCAGCAGCCAAGTATCCGGGTCTTGGAAGACCCAGTACTTC
TRBJ1-1,TRBD1,few,TRBV20-1,CSARDPTGPGGTEAFF,TGCAGTGCTAGAGACCCGACAGGGCCAGGGGGCACTGAAGCTTTCTTT
TRBJ1-5,NA,NA,TRBV12-3/TRBV12-4,CASSFVGRNQPQHF,TGTGCCAGCAGTTTCGTCGGGCGCAATCAGCCCCAGCATTTT
TRBJ2-2,NA,many,TRBV20-1,CSVKRGVPNTGELFF,TGCAGTGTCAAGCGCGGAGTCCCGAACACCGGGGAGCTGTTTTTT
TRBJ1-1,NA,few,TRBV27,CASSFKTPGGRNTEAFF,TGTGCCAGCAGTTTTAAAACGCCCGGGGGTCGGAACACTGAAGCTTTCTTT
TRBJ2-5,TRBD2,NA,TRBV9,CASSVSSGVKETQYF,TGTGCCAGCAGCGTATCTAGCGGGGTAAAAGAGACCCAGTACTTC
TRBJ2-6,NA,NA,TRBV5-1,CASSPTVSGANVLTF,TGCGCCAGCAGCCCGACAGTCTCTGGGGCCAACGTCCTGACTTTC
TRBJ2-1,NA,NA,TRBV6-6,CASSYSSRDPRYEQFF,TGTGCCAGCAGTTACTCGTCCAGGGATCCCCGCTATGAGCAGTTCTTC
TRBJ1-1,NA,NA,TRBV7-2,CASSLGYGGNTEAFF,TGTGCCAGCAGCTTAGGTTATGGGGGCAACACTGAAGCTTTCTTT
TRBJ1-1,NA,NA,TRBV20-1,CSAKQATEAFF,TGCAGTGCTAAACAGGCCACTGAAGCTTTCTTT
TRBJ1-5,NA,few,TRBV7-8,CASSRPPGPQHF,TGTGCCAGCAGCCGCCCGCCGGGGCCCCAGCATTTT
TRBJ2-2,NA,few,TRBV12-3/TRBV12-4,CASSLARGAAGGELFF,TGTGCCAGCAGTTTAGCGCGAGGGGCAGCGGGCGGGGAGCTGTTTTTT